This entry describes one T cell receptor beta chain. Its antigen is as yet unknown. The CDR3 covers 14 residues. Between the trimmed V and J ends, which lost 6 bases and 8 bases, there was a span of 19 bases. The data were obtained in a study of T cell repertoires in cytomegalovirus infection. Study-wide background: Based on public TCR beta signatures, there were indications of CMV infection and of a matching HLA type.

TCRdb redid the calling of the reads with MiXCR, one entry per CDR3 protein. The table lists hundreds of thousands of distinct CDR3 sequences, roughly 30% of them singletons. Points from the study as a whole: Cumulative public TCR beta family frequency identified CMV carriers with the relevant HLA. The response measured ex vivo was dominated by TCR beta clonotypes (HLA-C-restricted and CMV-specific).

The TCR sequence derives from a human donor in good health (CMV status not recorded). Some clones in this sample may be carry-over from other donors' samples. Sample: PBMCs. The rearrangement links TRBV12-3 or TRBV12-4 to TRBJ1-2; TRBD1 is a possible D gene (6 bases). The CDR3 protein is CASSTNGQSTGYTF. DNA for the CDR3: TGTGCCAGCAGCACTAATGGACAGTCGACGGGCTACACCTTC.